These 22 T cell receptor beta chains share one sample of origin, sequenced in a study of blood T cell repertoires in COVID-19. Assay: immunoSEQ multiplex PCR; the TCRdb copy retains only in-frame clones and omits some. Of about 250,000 clones in the sample, approximately 85% were seen once. Sequencing was carried out using PBMCs or T cells enriched from blood (not recorded which). The source of these receptors is a woman between 50 and 59 years old with acute COVID-19.

Comments on this clone: The CDR3 does not close with the conserved phenylalanine or tryptophan, likely indicating a read error. The DNA is omitted, as the CDR3 cannot be located on it reliably, and the CDR3 follows TCRdb's listing. This sequence joins TRBV12-3 or TRBV12-4 and TRBJ2-7; TRBD1 is taken as the D call from the table, unchecked against the DNA. Both ends counted, the CDR3 spans 13 residues. The chain's CDR3 is CASSLGGGTGVIL.

The chain carries TRBV6-2 or TRBV6-3 and TRBJ1-3; D ambiguous. V shed 6 bases and J shed 0 bases, with 9 bases lying between them. CDR3 length: 14 amino acids. The germline gives CDR1 MNHEY, CDR2 SVGEGT. In DNA form, the CDR3 reads TGTGCCAGCAGCATGAGCTTCTCTGGAAACACCATATATTTT. Amino acids: CASSMSFSGNTIYF.

The rearrangement uses TRBV7-8 and TRBJ2-7; tentative D call: TRBD1 (6 bases). CDR1 SGHVS and CDR2 FQNEAQ come from the germline V gene. Trimming cost V 0 bases and J 6 bases, with 15 bases left between them. This CDR3 is built from 15 residues. CDR3 DNA: TGTGCCAGCAGCTTAGCAGGCAGGGGTGATGGCGAGCAGTACTTC. Translated, it gives CASSLAGRGDGEQYF. Filled out from reference TRBV7-8 and TRBJ2-7, the complete variable domain reads GAGVSQSPRYKVAKRGQDVALRCDPISGHVSLFWYQQALGQGPEFLTYFQNEAQLDKSGLPSDRFFAERPEGSVSTLKIQRTQQEDSAVYLCASSLAGRGDGEQYFGPGTRLTVT.

A few counts support this clone. J is TRBJ1-1 and V is TRBV4-3; 9 positions match TRBD1. Germline CDR1 LGHNA, CDR2 YSLEER. The CDR3 is 15 residues long. V lost 4 bases and J lost 7; bases outside the gene matches: 10. This CDR3 reads CASSLEDRGLLEAFF. In DNA, the CDR3 is TGCGCCAGCAGCCTAGAGGACAGGGGCCTACTTGAAGCTTTCTTT.

The chain recombines TRBV28 with TRBJ1-5; D remains unclear. Trimming took off 9 bases at V and 6 bases at J, with 15 bases between the two ends. CDR3 length: 13 residues. Germline V CDR1 and CDR2: MDHEN, SYDVKM. The CDR3 nucleotides read TGTGCCAGTCAGCGGCCCCAATCTCAGCCCCAGCATTTT. Encoded protein: CASQRPQSQPQHF.

Points on this clone: A junction boundary mismatches the germline segment, possibly from a read error. This chain joins TRBV28 and TRBJ1-1; tentative D call: TRBD1 (5 bases). Germline V gene lookup returns CDR1 MDHEN and CDR2 SYDVKM. The CDR3 sequence is 10 residues long. The CDR3: CASSSGLLTF. In DNA form, the CDR3 reads TGTGCCAGCAGTTCGGGACTCTTAACCTTT.

V usage is TRBV30 and J usage is TRBJ1-5; tentatively, D is TRBD1 (5 bases). Per the germline V gene, CDR1 is GTSNPN and CDR2 is SVGIG (reference sequence). The CDR3 is 14 amino acids. V lost 0 bases, J lost 3 bases, and 9 bases lay in between. The CDR3 is CAWSVGGDNQPQHF. In DNA, the CDR3 is TGTGCCTGGAGTGTAGGAGGGGACAATCAGCCCCAGCATTTT.

This clone was seen a single time. The genes are TRBV5-4 and TRBJ1-1; weak D call: TRBD1 (5 bases). The germline CDR1 and CDR2 sequences are SGHNT and YYREEE (reference sequence). This CDR3 is 13 amino acids long. V was cut by 4 bases and J by 2 bases, with 9 bases left in between. CDR3 nucleotide sequence: TGTGCCAGCAGCCCGGACATTAACACTGAAGCTTTCTTT. It yields the protein CASSPDINTEAFF. Variable domain in full (rest from reference TRBV5-4 and TRBJ1-1): ETGVTQSPTHLIKTRGQQVTLRCSSQSGHNTVSWYQQALGQGPQFIFQYYREEENGRGNFPPRFSGLQFPNYSSELNVNALELDDSALYLCASSPDINTEAFFGQGTRLTVV.

The table lists this clone with a count of one. The chain carries TRBV5-1 and TRBJ1-4; tentatively, D is TRBD1 (5 bases). Germline V gives CDR1 SGHRS, CDR2 YFSETQ. The CDR3 is 14 residues long. Deletions cut 0 bases from V and 4 bases from J, with 7 bases between. This CDR3 is CASSLGQLNEKLFF. In DNA form, the CDR3 reads TGCGCCAGCAGCTTGGGACAGCTTAATGAAAAACTGTTTTTT.

The chain recombines TRBV9 with TRBJ2-3; TRBD2 agrees at 16 bases. The CDR3 consists of 16 residues. Trimming removed 4 bases from V and 5 bases from J; junction bases left unmatched: 4. The germline gives CDR1 SGDLS, CDR2 YYNGEE. This chain's CDR3 is CASSLGTSGGVDTQYF. CDR3 sequence (DNA): TGTGCCAGCAGCTTAGGGACTAGCGGGGGGGTAGATACGCAGTATTTT. Full variable domain (outside the CDR3, taken from reference TRBV9 and TRBJ2-3): DSGVTQTPKHLITATGQRVTLRCSPRSGDLSVYWYQQSLDQGLQFLIQYYNGEERAKGNILERFSAQQFPDLHSELNLSSLELGDSALYFCASSLGTSGGVDTQYFGPGTRLTVL.

This chain uses TRBV27 with TRBJ1-3; 10 bases align to TRBD1. The germline V gene has CDR1 MNHEY and CDR2 SMNVEV (reference sequence). This CDR3 contains 15 residues. V lost 5 bases to trimming and J lost 4 bases; unmatched junction nucleotides: 5. The CDR3 nucleotides are TGTGCCAGCAGTCCGACAGGGGGCGCGGGAAACACCATATATTTT. Translating gives CASSPTGGAGNTIYF.

The V call is TRBV4-3, the J call TRBJ1-1, with D unclear. V lost 3 bases and J lost 1, with 15 bases in between. The CDR3 loop spans 16 amino acids. Germline CDR1 reads LGHNA; CDR2 reads YSLEER. CDR3 in amino acids: CASSHARGLTNTEAFF. The CDR3 DNA is TGCGCCAGCAGCCATGCGCGGGGATTGACGAACACTGAAGCTTTCTTT.

This rearrangement joins TRBV7-6 to TRBJ2-3, with 12 bases that match TRBD2. Germline lookup yields CDR1 SGHVS and CDR2 FNYEAQ. After removal of 4 bases from V and 3 bases from J, the junction contained 2 bases not matched to a gene. The CDR3 runs to 15 residues. CDR3 loop: CASSSSGGATDTQYF. CDR3 nucleotides: TGTGCCAGCAGCTCTAGCGGGGGGGCAACAGATACGCAGTATTTT.

This chain uses TRBV5-4 with TRBJ1-2; tentative D call: TRBD1 (5 bases). CDR1 and CDR2 from the germline V gene are SGHNT and YYREEE (reference sequence). Trimming stripped 2 bases from V and 8 bases from J, with 13 bases between. The CDR3 covers 13 residues. CDR3 sequence: CASSFLQGGGYTF. The CDR3 coding sequence is TGTGCCAGCAGCTTTCTTCAGGGAGGGGGCTACACCTTC.

This clone is a singleton in its sample. The chain is built from TRBV7-8 and TRBJ1-5, with unresolved D. The length of the CDR3 is 15 residues. Trimming shortened V by 5 bases and J by 2 bases, and 13 bases separated the two germline ends. The V gene's germline CDR1 is SGHVS and CDR2 FQNEAQ. In nucleotides, the CDR3 is TGTGCCAGCAGCCCTAGTAGGTTAGGCAATCAGCCCCAGCATTTT. Its translation is CASSPSRLGNQPQHF.

The gene calls are TRBV30 and TRBJ1-5; D might be TRBD1 (5 bases). The CDR3 covers 15 residues. Germline assignment: CDR1 GTSNPN and CDR2 SVGIG (reference sequence). Trimming pared 4 bases from V and 2 bases from J, leaving 15 bases between. CDR3 sequence: CAWTSVGRGNQPQHF. The CDR3 nucleotides are TGTGCCTGGACATCGGTGGGCAGGGGCAATCAGCCCCAGCATTTT.

The chain combines TRBV7-6 with TRBJ1-1, with D perhaps matching TRBD1 (5 bases). The CDR3 sequence is 15 residues long. In germline, CDR1 is SGHVS, CDR2 FNYEAQ. Trimming took off 2 bases at V and 1 base at J, with 11 bases between the two ends. In nucleotides, the CDR3 is TGTGCCAGCAGCTTATATGTGCAGGGGAACACTGAAGCTTTCTTT. Amino acids: CASSLYVQGNTEAFF.

The table lists this clone with a count of one. This chain uses TRBV12-3 or TRBV12-4 with TRBJ1-5; D possibly corresponds to TRBD1 (6 bases). This CDR3 spans 13 amino acids. V was shortened by 6 bases and J by 7 bases, with 13 bases between the two germline ends. This chain's CDR3 is CASRGTTGQPQHF. In DNA form, the CDR3 reads TGTGCCAGCAGGGGGACGACAGGACAGCCCCAGCATTTT.

The J gene is TRBJ1-5, the V gene TRBV12-3 or TRBV12-4; no definite D call. Trimming stripped 0 bases from V and 10 bases from J, with 10 bases between. The CDR3 is 13 amino acids. The CDR3: CASSLAHSRPQHF. As DNA, the CDR3 is TGTGCCAGCAGTTTAGCGCATAGCCGACCCCAGCATTTT.

The V and J genes are TRBV5-1 and TRBJ1-1; TRBD1 might be the D (5 bases). This CDR3 has 15 residues. Germline V gene lookup returns CDR1 SGHRS and CDR2 YFSETQ. Trimming took off 2 bases at V and 3 bases at J, with 14 bases between the two ends. The CDR3 DNA reads as TGCGCCAGCAGCTTTGCGGGGCTTGGGGACACTGAAGCTTTCTTT. It codes for CASSFAGLGDTEAFF.

V and J are TRBV19 and TRBJ1-5; TRBD1 agrees at 7 bases. Germline V CDR1 and CDR2: LNHDA, SQIVND (reference sequence). The CDR3 loop spans 17 amino acids. V lost 6 bases and J lost 0; bases outside the gene matches: 11. The DNA for the CDR3 is TGTGCCAGTAGCCCTAGGACAGGACGCGTTAGCAATCAGCCCCAGCATTTT. Translated: CASSPRTGRVSNQPQHF.

The chain links TRBV5-1 to TRBJ2-7; 7 bases map to TRBD1. There are 15 residues in the CDR3. CDR1 SGHRS and CDR2 YFSETQ come from the germline V gene. The V gene end was trimmed by 0 bases and the J gene end by 6 bases; junction bases not matched to a gene: 9. The CDR3 sequence is CASSLGPDRAREQYF. CDR3 nucleotides: TGCGCCAGCAGCTTGGGACCCGACAGGGCTCGCGAGCAGTACTTC. Together with reference TRBV5-1 and TRBJ2-7, the CDR3 gives the full variable domain: KAGVTQTPRYLIKTRGQQVTLSCSPISGHRSVSWYQQTPGQGLQFLFEYFSETQRNKGNFPGRFSGRQFSNSRSEMNVSTLELGDSALYLCASSLGPDRAREQYFGPGTRLTVT.